The 10 T cell receptor beta chains below come from one sample, sequenced in a study of T cell responses to AZD1222 COVID-19 vaccine. The table came from immunoSEQ multiplex PCR; TCRdb's copy has only in-frame clones and leaves some out. The table includes tens of thousands of clones, 88% detected once. The material was peripheral blood, obtained on day 0 of AZD1222 vaccination. These receptors all stem from an adult in good health.

This chain joins TRBV5-4 and TRBJ1-6, with 7 bases lining up with TRBD1. The germline CDR1 and CDR2 sequences are SGHNT and YYREEE (reference sequence). The CDR3 contains 17 residues. J was trimmed by 7 bases and V by 5 bases; bases with no gene match: 15. The CDR3 loop is CASRALTGSRGNSPLHF. The CDR3 nucleotides read TGTGCCAGCAGGGCTTTGACAGGGAGCCGCGGGAATTCACCCCTCCACTTT.

The chain employs TRBV24-1 and TRBJ2-7, with TRBD2 as a possible D gene (6 bases). Germline V gives CDR1 KGHDR, CDR2 SFDVKD. The CDR3 has 15 residues. Trimming left V 2 bases short and J 1 base short, with 11 bases between. This CDR3 is CATSDSSAHSYEQYF. DNA for the CDR3: TGTGCCACCAGTGATTCTAGCGCCCATTCCTACGAGCAGTACTTC.

V and J are TRBV2 and TRBJ1-2, with D possibly TRBD1 on 5 matching bases. Germline CDR1 reads SNHLY; CDR2 reads FYNNEI. The ends were cut back, 10 bases at V and 0 bases at J, with 12 bases in the middle. This CDR3 has 13 residues. DNA for the CDR3: TGTGCCACCAGGGCAGGGTCTAACTATGGCTACACCTTC. The encoded protein is CATRAGSNYGYTF.

V and J are TRBV6-5 and TRBJ2-7; 11 bases map to TRBD2. Germline V gives CDR1 MNHEY, CDR2 SVGAGI. The CDR3 is 15 amino acids. J lost 7 bases, V lost 0 bases, and 5 bases had no gene match. CDR3 nucleotides: TGTGCCAGCAGTTACTCGAAGAGGACTAGCGGGGAGCAGTACTTC. This gives the protein CASSYSKRTSGEQYF.

The chain recombines TRBV5-1 with TRBJ2-7, with TRBD2 identical over 11 bases. CDR3 size: 19 residues. Germline V gene sequence: CDR1 SGHRS, CDR2 YFSETQ. J lost 0 bases, V lost 0 bases, and 11 bases had no gene match. CDR3 nucleotide sequence: TGCGCCAGCAGCTTGGAGTGGGCGGCCGGGACTAGCGGCTCCTACGAGCAGTACTTC. This codes for CASSLEWAAGTSGSYEQYF.

The chain has TRBV7-2 and TRBJ2-2; no definite D call. The CDR3 loop spans 13 amino acids. V was clipped by 7 bases and J by 4 bases, with 10 bases between them. Germline CDR1 and CDR2: SGHTA and FQGNSA. The CDR3 sequence: CASTLLPTGELFF. The CDR3 nucleotides read TGTGCCAGCACCCTTCTTCCCACCGGGGAGCTGTTTTTT.

V gene TRBV19 combines with J gene TRBJ2-1, with 12 bases matching TRBD1. The CDR3 contains 15 residues. The trim removed 5 bases at V and 10 bases at J, leaving 9 bases unmatched. Germline V lookup: CDR1 LNHDA, CDR2 SQIVND (reference sequence). CDR3 bases: TGTGCCAGTAGTGGAACAGGGACAGGGGGCCGGGAGCAGTTCTTC. Translated: CASSGTGTGGREQFF.

V is TRBV27 and J is TRBJ2-2, with 7 bases matching TRBD1. Germline trimming cut 8 bases from V and 5 bases from J; bases unmatched to any gene: 8. Looked up from germline, CDR1 is MNHEY and CDR2 is SMNVEV (reference sequence). The CDR3 loop spans 14 amino acids. The CDR3 nucleotides are TGTGCCAGCCGACCTCAGGGGGAGACCGGGGAGCTGTTTTTT. It is translated as CASRPQGETGELFF.

The chain joins TRBV7-6 to TRBJ2-6, with D perhaps TRBD1 (6 bases). Trimming took off 1 base at V and 0 bases at J, with 13 bases between the two ends. The germline V gene encodes CDR1 SGHVS and CDR2 FNYEAQ. CDR3 length: 18 amino acids. The CDR3 loop reads CASSLVAGVVSGANVLTF. CDR3 DNA sequence: TGTGCCAGCAGCTTAGTCGCAGGGGTCGTCTCTGGGGCCAACGTCCTGACTTTC.

This clone showed up just once. The chain recombines TRBV5-6 with TRBJ1-1; D is perhaps TRBD1 (6 bases). The V gene lost 6 bases and the J gene lost 6 bases, with 15 bases spanning the gap. The CDR3 runs to 13 residues. Germline V CDR1 and CDR2: SGHDT, YYEEEE. CDR3 in amino acids: CASTSRGSPEAFF. The CDR3 DNA reads as TGTGCCAGCACCTCTAGGGGGAGTCCTGAAGCTTTCTTT. Looking up the rest from reference TRBV5-6 and TRBJ1-1 gives the full variable domain: DAGVTQSPTHLIKTRGQQVTLRCSPKSGHDTVSWYQQALGQGPQFIFQYYEEEERQRGNFPDRFSGHQFPNYSSELNVNALLLGDSALYLCASTSRGSPEAFFGQGTRLTVV.